This T cell receptor (beta chain) is drawn from a study of cytomegalovirus exposure and HLA in healthy donors. The CDR3 loop spans 14 amino acids. V lost 6 bases to trimming and J lost 2 bases; unmatched junction nucleotides: 7. Germline-derived CDR1 and CDR2 are MNHNY and SVGAGI (reference sequence). The primer mix had 60 Vbeta and 13 Jbeta primers. Libraries were prepared by immunoSEQ multiplex PCR; TCRdb keeps only in-frame clonotypes and omits some of them. The data show around 170,000 clones, with more than 75% seen just once and under 0.9% held by the top ten. In the case of this clone: Its antigen remains unidentified.

Study outcomes and limitations: The majority of CMV-associated TCR beta chains were reported as apparently HLA-restricted in a later analysis.

The specimen was PBMCs. This receptor was obtained from a woman under 30 in good health and CMV-seronegative. This chain connects TRBV6-6 to TRBJ2-7; 7 bases fit TRBD1. CDR3 sequence reads: CASRAGGLPYEQYF. CDR3 DNA sequence: TGTGCCAGCAGAGCAGGGGGTCTTCCCTACGAGCAGTACTTC.